The next 15 T cell receptor beta chains were all read from a single sample in a study of blood T cell repertoires in COVID-19. Libraries were prepared by immunoSEQ multiplex PCR; TCRdb keeps only in-frame clonotypes and omits some of them. The table lists over 70,000 clones, 70% to 90% of them singletons. The sample consisted of peripheral blood. Receptor source: a man between 60 and 75 years old with COVID-19, enrolled during active disease.

This clone came up a few times. The gene calls are TRBV7-6 and TRBJ2-3; 11 bases are shared with TRBD2. J gave up 6 bases and V 5 bases, and 10 bases lay outside the gene matches. Germline V gene sequence: CDR1 SGHVS, CDR2 FNYEAQ. This CDR3 has 16 amino acids. The CDR3 sequence: CASSKRASGGRDTQYF. In DNA form, the CDR3 reads TGTGCCAGCAGCAAACGCGCTAGCGGGGGGCGGGATACGCAGTATTTT.

V is TRBV27 and J is TRBJ1-1, with D possibly being TRBD1 (5 bases). V was shortened by 7 bases and J by 1 base, with 10 bases between the two germline ends. Germline lookup yields CDR1 MNHEY and CDR2 SMNVEV (reference sequence). This CDR3 is built from 13 residues. CDR3 sequence reads: CASKRGTNTEAFF. The CDR3 DNA sequence: TGTGCCAGCAAACGGGGGACGAACACTGAAGCTTTCTTT.

J is TRBJ2-1 and V is TRBV10-3, with TRBD1 identical over 7 bases. The CDR3 covers 16 residues. With 3 bases clipped from V and 4 bases from J, the junction kept 9 bases outside the gene matches. Per germline, CDR1 ENHRY and CDR2 SYGVKD. The CDR3 protein is CAISERDSVDYNEQFF. In nucleotides, the CDR3 is TGTGCCATCAGTGAACGGGACAGCGTTGATTACAATGAGCAGTTCTTC.

The V call is TRBV5-1, the J call TRBJ2-5; 7 bases are shared with TRBD2. This CDR3 has 15 residues. CDR1 and CDR2 from the germline V gene are SGHRS and YFSETQ. With V trimmed by 0 bases and J by 2 bases, 4 bases remained unmatched. The DNA of the CDR3 is TGCGCCAGCAGCTTGGGGAGGCGGGGGCAAGAGACCCAGTACTTC. Translated: CASSLGRRGQETQYF.

V and J are TRBV9 and TRBJ2-6, with 8 bases aligning to TRBD1. V shed 4 bases, J shed 2 bases, and the junction held 11 bases outside the gene matches. CDR3 length: 18 residues. CDR1 SGDLS and CDR2 YYNGEE come from the germline V gene. The CDR3: CASSPAPPTGAGANVLTF. CDR3 DNA sequence: TGTGCCAGCAGCCCAGCCCCCCCGACAGGGGCTGGGGCCAACGTCCTGACTTTC.

Written as DNA, the CDR3 is TGCGCCAGCAGCTCGGAGACTGGGGGAGGTGGCTACACCTTC. Its translation: CASSSETGGGGYTF. The V and J genes are TRBV5-1 and TRBJ1-2, with D possibly being TRBD1 (5 bases). The CDR3 has 14 residues. Trimming cost V 3 bases and J 7 bases, with 16 bases left between them. Germline CDR1 is SGHRS and CDR2 is YFSETQ.

The chain is built from TRBV10-1 and TRBJ2-7; D unresolved. Trimming removed 7 bases at V and 2 bases at J, with 12 bases between. The CDR3 has 13 amino acids. The germline V gene encodes CDR1 WNHNN and CDR2 SYGVQD (reference sequence). CDR3 region: CASISSVAYEQYF. The CDR3 bases are TGCGCCAGCATATCCAGCGTTGCCTACGAGCAGTACTTC.

The CDR3 DNA reads as TGTGCCAGCAGCTTAAGAGCGGCAGACTCTGGGGCCAACGTCCTGACTTTC. Its protein product is CASSLRAADSGANVLTF. The chain combines TRBV11-2 with TRBJ2-6; possibly TRBD2 for D (5 bases). Germline lookup yields CDR1 SGHAT and CDR2 FQNNGV. V lost 2 bases and J lost 0, with 11 bases in between. CDR3 length: 17 amino acids.

The CDR3 sequence is CSASRLTDTQYF. CDR3 sequence (DNA): TGCAGTGCCAGTCGTCTCACAGATACGCAGTATTTT. The chain couples TRBV20-1 to TRBJ2-3; D remains ambiguous. The CDR3 is made up of 12 amino acids. Trimming took off 6 bases at V and 2 bases at J, with 9 bases between the two ends. The germline V gene encodes CDR1 DFQATT and CDR2 SNEGSKA (reference sequence).

J is TRBJ1-5 and V is TRBV28, with D maybe TRBD1 (5 bases). CDR3 length: 16 amino acids. CDR1 is MDHEN, CDR2 SYDVKM, per germline. V lost 3 bases, J lost 3 bases, and 15 bases lay in between. The CDR3 nucleotides read TGTGCCAGCAGTTTCTCGGCAGGGTGGAACAATCAGCCCCAGCATTTT. Translating gives CASSFSAGWNNQPQHF.

This chain uses TRBV3-1 (or the pseudogene TRBV3-2) with TRBJ1-4, with 7 nucleotides matching TRBD1. The germline V gene encodes CDR1 LGHDT and CDR2 YNNKEL (reference sequence). V was clipped by 4 bases and J by 1 base; unmatched bases: 3. There are 15 residues in the CDR3. Here the CDR3 reads CASSRNRGTNEKLFF. The CDR3 nucleotides read TGTGCCAGCAGCCGTAACAGGGGAACTAATGAAAAACTGTTTTTT.

Only a few counts were recorded for this clone. V gene TRBV4-2 combines with J gene TRBJ1-2; D unclear. V was pared by 0 bases and J by 4 bases, with 12 bases between. The CDR3 consists of 15 residues. Germline values: CDR1 LGHNA, CDR2 YNFKEQ. The CDR3 reads CASSQEGSSSYGYTF. The CDR3 nucleotides read TGTGCCAGCAGCCAAGAAGGCTCTTCTAGCTATGGCTACACCTTC.

The V and J genes are TRBV11-2 and TRBJ1-1, with D perhaps matching TRBD1 (6 bases). CDR1 and CDR2 (germline): SGHAT, FQNNGV. V was trimmed by 2 bases and J by 1 base, leaving 11 bases between them. This CDR3 comprises 15 residues. CDR3 sequence: CASSLYGGRNTEAFF. The CDR3 DNA reads TGTGCCAGCAGCTTATACGGGGGGCGGAACACTGAAGCTTTCTTT.

V gene TRBV10-1 combines with J gene TRBJ2-3; 8 bases match TRBD1. Germline V gives CDR1 WNHNN, CDR2 SYGVQD (reference sequence). V was pared by 2 bases and J by 3 bases, with 13 bases of the junction left unmatched. This CDR3 has 18 residues. CDR3 in amino acids: CASSEVASQGAKTDTQYF. CDR3 in DNA: TGCGCCAGCAGTGAGGTAGCTTCCCAGGGGGCGAAAACAGATACGCAGTATTTT.

This CDR3 reads CASSPPGGGNQPQHF. In nucleotides, the CDR3 is TGTGCCAGCAGCCCCCCCGGGGGTGGCAATCAGCCCCAGCATTTT. The chain joins TRBV2 to TRBJ1-5; weak D call: TRBD1 (5 bases). Germline CDR1 reads SNHLY; CDR2 reads FYNNEI. The CDR3 loop spans 15 amino acids. Between the trimmed V and J ends, which lost 6 bases and 2 bases, there was a span of 14 bases.